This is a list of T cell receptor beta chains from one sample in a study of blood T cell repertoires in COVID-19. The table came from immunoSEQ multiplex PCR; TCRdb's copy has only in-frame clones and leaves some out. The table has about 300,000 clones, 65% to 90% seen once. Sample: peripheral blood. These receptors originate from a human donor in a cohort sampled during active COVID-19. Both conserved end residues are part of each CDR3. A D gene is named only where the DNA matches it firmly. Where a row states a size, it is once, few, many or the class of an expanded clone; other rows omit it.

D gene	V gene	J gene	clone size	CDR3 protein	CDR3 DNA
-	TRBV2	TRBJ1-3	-	CASSELTFSGNTIYF	TGTGCCAGCAGTGAATTAACATTCTCTGGAAACACCATATATTTT
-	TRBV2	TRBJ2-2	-	CASSEIPPRANTGELFF	TGTGCCAGCAGTGAAATACCTCCCAGGGCGAACACCGGGGAGCTGTTTTTT
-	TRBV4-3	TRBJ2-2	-	CASSQGFTRGELFF	TGCGCCAGCAGCCAAGGTTTTACGCGGGGGGAGCTGTTTTTT
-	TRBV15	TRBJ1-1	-	CATTQGPTNTEAFF	TGTGCCACCACCCAGGGGCCGACTAACACTGAAGCTTTCTTT
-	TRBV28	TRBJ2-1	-	CASTNRDEQFF	TGTGCCAGTACTAACAGGGATGAGCAGTTCTTC
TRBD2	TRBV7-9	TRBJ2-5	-	CASSSRGKETQYF	TGTGCCAGCAGCTCGCGGGGGAAAGAGACCCAGTACTTC
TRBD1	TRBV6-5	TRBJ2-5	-	CASTRTGEETQYF	TGTGCCAGCACTAGGACAGGGGAAGAGACCCAGTACTTC
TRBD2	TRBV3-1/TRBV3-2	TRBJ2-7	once	CASSQGSSGAYEQYF	TGTGCCAGCAGCCAGGGGTCTAGCGGGGCCTACGAGCAGTACTTC
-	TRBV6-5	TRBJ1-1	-	CASSPRGGEQAFF	TGTGCCAGCAGTCCTCGAGGCGGAGAGCAAGCTTTCTTT
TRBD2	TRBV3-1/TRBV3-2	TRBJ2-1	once	CASSQGTSKNEQFF	TGTGCCAGCAGCCAAGGGACTAGCAAAAATGAGCAGTTCTTC
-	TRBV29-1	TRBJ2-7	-	CSVGRSSYEQYF	TGCAGCGTTGGTCGGAGCTCCTACGAGCAGTACTTC
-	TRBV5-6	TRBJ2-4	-	CASSLGAGTKNIQYF	TGTGCCAGCAGCTTGGGGGCAGGGACCAAAAACATTCAGTACTTC
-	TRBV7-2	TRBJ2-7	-	CASSFTDSSREQYF	TGTGCCAGCAGCTTCACGGACAGTTCGAGGGAGCAGTACTTC
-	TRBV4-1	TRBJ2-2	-	CASSQDSGAGELFF	TGCGCCAGCAGCCAAGATTCGGGAGCCGGGGAGCTGTTTTTT
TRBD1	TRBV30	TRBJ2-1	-	CAWSVGGRGLF	TGTGCCTGGAGTGTCGGTGGTAGGGGGCTCTTC
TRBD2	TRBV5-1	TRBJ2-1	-	CASSLGIAGLAGNEQFF	TGCGCCAGCAGCTTGGGCATTGCGGGACTAGCGGGCAATGAGCAGTTCTTC